A single sample gave rise to the 21 T cell receptor beta chains below, sequenced in a study of beta chain features in type 1 diabetes. The study reverse transcribed the entire isolated RNA, so it sequenced expressed TCRB transcripts. Data came from immunoSEQ multiplex PCR; TCRdb stores just in-frame clones and leaves some out. The sample yields approximately 15,000 clones, 65% to 85% seen once. Study outcomes and limitations: There was a moderate but significant shortening of TCRB CDR3s in all four CD4+ subsets of Type 1 diabetes patients.

The antigens of these receptors remain unknown. Material for sequencing was stem cell memory CD4+ T cells from blood. These receptors all stem from a woman between 18 and 29 years old with type 1 diabetes.

V gene TRBV7-3 combines with J gene TRBJ2-1; tentatively, D is TRBD2 (7 bases). Germline CDR1 is SGHTA and CDR2 is FQGTGA. The CDR3 contains 15 residues. The V end was cut by 6 bases, the J end by 7 bases, with 19 bases between. The CDR3 DNA reads TGTGCCAGCAGTAAAGGGGGGGGCCGAGGGAATGAGCAGTTCTTC. This codes for CASSKGGGRGNEQFF.

This clone was detected only a few times. The chain employs TRBV18 and TRBJ1-3; D remains ambiguous. The CDR3 has 14 residues. Germline V gene sequence: CDR1 KGHSH, CDR2 LQKENI. V was clipped by 3 bases and J by 4 bases, with 10 bases between them. CDR3 bases: TGTGCCAGCTCACCGCGACAAGACGGAAACACCATATATTTT. It translates to CASSPRQDGNTIYF.

This chain joins TRBV7-3 and TRBJ2-1; weak D call: TRBD2 (6 bases). Germline CDR1 is SGHTA and CDR2 is FQGTGA. The CDR3 has 16 amino acids. The ends were cut back, 5 bases at V and 7 bases at J, with 21 bases in the middle. The CDR3 DNA reads as TGTGCCAGCAGCCGAGGAGGGGTCTCAGGGTTAAATGAGCAGTTCTTC. This encodes CASSRGGVSGLNEQFF.

This clone was seen more than once but under ten times. The V and J genes are TRBV9 and TRBJ2-3, with 7 bases that match TRBD2. There are 16 residues in the CDR3. V gave up 0 bases and J gave up 0 bases; unmatched junction bases: 4. Germline CDR1 SGDLS, CDR2 YYNGEE. The CDR3, as DNA: TGTGCCAGCAGCGTAGGGCTAGCGGCGAGCACAGATACGCAGTATTTT. It translates to CASSVGLAASTDTQYF.

This clone appeared once. The chain has TRBV6-4 and TRBJ2-7; TRBD2 aligns across 11 bases. After removal of 2 bases from V and 4 bases from J, the junction contained 4 bases not matched to a gene. There are 15 residues in the CDR3. CDR1 is MRHNA, CDR2 SNTAGT, per germline. As DNA, the CDR3 is TGTGCCAGCAGTGACGAGGCTAGCGGGAGGTACGAGCAGTACGTC. This gives the protein CASSDEASGRYEQYV.

This sequence joins TRBV19 and TRBJ2-1; 12 nucleotides match TRBD2. Germline lookup yields CDR1 LNHDA and CDR2 SQIVND (reference sequence). This CDR3 is built from 18 residues. Unmatched junction bases numbered 13, after V lost 0 bases and J lost 10 bases. The CDR3 region is CASSIDWGRLAGVGEQFF. CDR3 bases: TGTGCCAGTAGTATAGATTGGGGAAGACTAGCGGGAGTTGGAGAGCAGTTCTTC.

CDR3 in amino acids: CSGTPGGGYEQYF. The DNA for the CDR3 is TGCAGCGGGACCCCGGGGGGAGGCTACGAGCAGTACTTC. The chain links TRBV29-1 to TRBJ2-7, with TRBD2 identical over 7 bases. The length of the CDR3 is 13 residues. Germline V gene lookup returns CDR1 SQVTM and CDR2 ANQGSEA. Trimming took 7 bases from V and 3 from J; bases not matched to a gene: 9.

This rearrangement joins TRBV5-1 to TRBJ1-2; 8 bases match TRBD1. Losses at the gene ends were 4 bases for V and 6 bases for J; bases not matched to a gene: 5. The germline V gene has CDR1 SGHRS and CDR2 YFSETQ. There are 13 residues in the CDR3. The CDR3 DNA follows: TGCGCCAGCAGCGTATCGACAGGGGATGGCTACACCTTC. Translating it yields CASSVSTGDGYTF.

V gene TRBV29-1 combines with J gene TRBJ1-3, with D uncertain. Per germline, CDR1 SQVTM and CDR2 ANQGSEA. Trimming left V 4 bases short and J 8 bases short, with 6 bases between. This CDR3 contains 10 residues. The CDR3 DNA reads TGCAGCGTTGGTGAGGACACCATATATTTT. This encodes CSVGEDTIYF.

The rearrangement links TRBV30 to TRBJ1-1; D not certain. CDR3 length equals 17 residues. V was cut by 4 bases and J by 0 bases, with 21 bases left in between. Looked up from germline, CDR1 is GTSNPN and CDR2 is SVGIG (reference sequence). The chain's CDR3 is CAWIPFRELTMNTEAFF. The CDR3 nucleotides read TGTGCCTGGATACCTTTTAGAGAGCTAACCATGAACACTGAAGCTTTCTTT.

For this clone: The junction does not match germline at one end; this may be a read error. This sequence joins TRBV28 and TRBJ2-7; D perhaps matches TRBD2 (7 bases). The germline V gene has CDR1 MDHEN and CDR2 SYDVKM. The CDR3 runs 11 residues. The chain's CDR3 is CASSSPEGGVF. The DNA for the CDR3 is TGTGCCAGCAGTTCCCCCGAAGGGGGGGTCTTC.

The J gene is TRBJ1-1, the V gene TRBV7-2; the D is unclear. V was shortened by 1 base and J by 3 bases, with 6 bases between the two germline ends. The V gene's germline CDR1 is SGHTA and CDR2 FQGNSA. The CDR3 has 13 amino acids. CDR3 nucleotide sequence: TGTGCCAGCAGCTTAGTAAGAGACACTGAAGCTTTCTTT. Its protein product is CASSLVRDTEAFF.

V usage is TRBV7-2 and J usage is TRBJ1-1, with D tentatively TRBD1 (6 bases). The CDR3 spans 15 residues. Germline assignment: CDR1 SGHTA and CDR2 FQGNSA. Deletions cut 4 bases from V and 4 bases from J, with 16 bases between. In nucleotides, the CDR3 is TGTGCCAGCAGCTCCTGGGGAACAGGGTTCACTGAAGCTTTCTTT. It translates to CASSSWGTGFTEAFF.

This chain links TRBV11-2 with TRBJ1-2; 8 positions agree with TRBD1. The CDR3 sequence is 13 residues long. Germline V CDR1 and CDR2: SGHAT, FQNNGV. V lost 6 bases to trimming and J lost 8 bases; unmatched junction nucleotides: 8. The CDR3: CASRPTGEYGYTF. The DNA of the CDR3 is TGTGCCAGCAGACCGACAGGGGAGTACGGCTACACCTTC.

This sequence joins TRBV5-1 and TRBJ1-1; possible D gene TRBD1, 5 bases. CDR1 and CDR2 from the germline V gene are SGHRS and YFSETQ. The V gene lost 0 bases and the J gene lost 5 bases, with 14 bases spanning the gap. The CDR3 loop spans 15 amino acids. Here the CDR3 DNA reads TGCGCCAGCAGCTTGGTTGGAGAAAAGGGGACTGAAGCTTTCTTT. Amino acid sequence: CASSLVGEKGTEAFF.

CDR3 in DNA: TGTGCCAGCAGTGGGTCGGTCAAAAACATTCAGTACTTC. Translation: CASSGSVKNIQYF. The rearrangement joins TRBV2 to TRBJ2-4; D not resolved. This CDR3 region has 13 residues. Germline V lookup: CDR1 SNHLY, CDR2 FYNNEI. The V and J ends lost 4 bases and 3 bases respectively, with 7 bases between them.

The chain recombines TRBV2 with TRBJ2-3; 12 bases map to TRBD2. Germline CDR1 and CDR2: SNHLY and FYNNEI. The CDR3 loop spans 15 amino acids. Unmatched junction bases numbered 3, after V lost 4 bases and J lost 4 bases. The CDR3: CASSVGLAGSDTQYF. CDR3 DNA sequence: TGTGCCAGCAGTGTCGGACTAGCGGGATCAGATACGCAGTATTTT.

This clone was seen only a few times. This sequence joins TRBV7-9 and TRBJ2-7; D perhaps matches TRBD1 (6 bases). The ends were cut back, 2 bases at V and 3 bases at J, with 20 bases in the middle. The V gene's germline CDR1 is SEHNR and CDR2 FQNEAQ (reference sequence). This CDR3 is built from 17 residues. Here the CDR3 reads CASSLFSGTWGGYEQYF. The DNA of the CDR3 is TGTGCCAGCAGCTTATTCTCAGGGACATGGGGTGGCTACGAGCAGTACTTC.

Worth noting for this clone: Compared with germline, one end of the junction differs, possibly owing to a read error. This rearrangement joins TRBV7-9 to TRBJ2-1; perhaps TRBD2 as D (5 bases). The CDR3 length is 13 residues. Per germline, CDR1 SEHNR and CDR2 FQNEAQ (reference sequence). CDR3 DNA: TGTGCCGGCAGCTCCCGCGGGCAGGATGAGCAGTTCTTC. It codes for CAGSSRGQDEQFF. The full variable domain, rest sourced from reference TRBV7-9 and TRBJ2-1, is DTGVSQNPRHKITKRGQNVTFRCDPISEHNRLYWYRQTLGQGPEFLTYFQNEAQLEKSRLLSDRFSAERPKGSFSTLEIQRTEQGDSAMYLCAGSSRGQDEQFFGPGTRLTVL.

The chain couples TRBV29-1 to TRBJ1-2; tentative D call: TRBD1 (5 bases). The CDR3 runs 15 residues. V gave up 4 bases and J gave up 0 bases, with 15 bases separating them. Looked up from germline, CDR1 is SQVTM and CDR2 is ANQGSEA. The CDR3 DNA reads as TGCAGCGTTGGTGTAGGGGCCGGAGCTAACTATGGCTACACCTTC. Its protein product is CSVGVGAGANYGYTF.

This chain links TRBV5-1 with TRBJ2-5; D may be TRBD1 (6 bases). The V gene's germline CDR1 is SGHRS and CDR2 YFSETQ. CDR3 length: 15 residues. Trimming took off 4 bases at V and 8 bases at J, with 21 bases between the two ends. The CDR3 loop is CASSPDSGAKRTQYF. The CDR3 DNA sequence: TGCGCCAGCAGCCCGGACAGTGGGGCCAAGAGAACCCAGTACTTC.